The next 18 T cell receptor beta chains were all read from a single sample in a study of CD4 T cells in relation to SARS-CoV-2 and coronaviruses. Their specific antigens are unknown. Assay used: immunoSEQ multiplex PCR; TCRdb lists only in-frame clones, some missing. The table has about 34,000 clones, around three quarters seen once. Input material: memory CD4+ T cells from PBMCs, cultured in vitro. The origin of the receptors is an adult with COVID-19.

This clone turned up a few times. The chain combines TRBV2 with TRBJ1-6; 7 positions agree with TRBD1. The CDR3 extends over 13 amino acids. CDR1 SNHLY and CDR2 FYNNEI come from the germline V gene. J lost 9 bases, V lost 6 bases, and 5 bases had no gene match. The CDR3 DNA reads TGTGCCAGCAGGGAGGGGGCTCCTTCACCCCTCCACTTT. Its protein product is CASREGAPSPLHF.

The rearrangement links TRBV19 to TRBJ2-7; no firm D call. Trimming shortened V by 3 bases and J by 2 bases, and 11 bases separated the two germline ends. Germline values: CDR1 LNHDA, CDR2 SQIVND (reference sequence). CDR3 length: 14 amino acids. The CDR3 reads CASSIDRSTYEQYF. The CDR3 region has the DNA TGTGCCAGTAGTATCGACCGGAGCACCTACGAGCAGTACTTC.

This clone was detected a few times. The V gene is TRBV2, the J gene TRBJ1-5; TRBD1 is a possible D gene (5 bases). Germline loops: CDR1 SNHLY, CDR2 FYNNEI. The V end was cut by 7 bases, the J end by 0 bases, with 7 bases between. This CDR3 spans 13 amino acids. As DNA, the CDR3 is TGTGCCAGCAATGGGGGTAGCAATCAGCCCCAGCATTTT. Translating it yields CASNGGSNQPQHF.

The genes are TRBV11-1 and TRBJ2-2; no clear D gene. Germline loops: CDR1 SGHAT, CDR2 FQDESV (reference sequence). CDR3 length equals 13 residues. V dropped 5 bases and J dropped 10 bases, with 14 bases sitting between them. The CDR3 loop is CASSADLTEELFF. DNA for the CDR3: TGTGCCAGCAGCGCCGACTTGACTGAGGAGCTGTTTTTT.

The chain carries TRBV7-9 and TRBJ2-1; possible D gene TRBD2, 5 bases. The CDR3 is 14 amino acids. V was cut by 1 base and J by 2 bases, with 6 bases left in between. Germline CDR1 SEHNR, CDR2 FQNEAQ (reference sequence). CDR3 in amino acids: CASSLDGTYNEQFF. The CDR3 bases are TGTGCCAGCAGCTTAGACGGGACCTACAATGAGCAGTTCTTC.

The CDR3 DNA sequence: TGTGCCACCAGTGTCCCACTCGGGACTAGCGGGGAAACAGATACGCAGTATTTT. This gives the protein CATSVPLGTSGETDTQYF. The chain links TRBV24-1 to TRBJ2-3; 13 nucleotides line up with TRBD2. The length of the CDR3 is 18 residues. Germline V gene sequence: CDR1 KGHDR, CDR2 SFDVKD. With V trimmed by 5 bases and J by 3 bases, 10 bases remained unmatched.

In its sample, this clone was seen a few times. The V call is TRBV2, the J call TRBJ2-5; 10 bases match TRBD1. Losses at the gene ends were 8 bases for V and 3 bases for J; bases not matched to a gene: 6. CDR1 and CDR2 (germline): SNHLY, FYNNEI. This CDR3 is built from 14 residues. In DNA, the CDR3 is TGTGCCAGCGCCCCCGGGACAGGGGAAGAGACCCAGTACTTC. Translating it yields CASAPGTGEETQYF.

The chain combines TRBV5-4 with TRBJ2-3, with 9 bases matching TRBD2. The germline gives CDR1 SGHNT, CDR2 YYREEE (reference sequence). The CDR3 has 15 residues. V lost 2 bases to trimming and J lost 2 bases; unmatched junction nucleotides: 3. The CDR3 loop is CASSFRGRATDTQYF. The CDR3 DNA sequence: TGTGCCAGCAGCTTCCGCGGGAGGGCCACAGATACGCAGTATTTT.

This chain joins TRBV6-1 and TRBJ1-2; D perhaps matches TRBD1 (5 bases). There are 15 residues in the CDR3. The V gene lost 2 bases and the J gene lost 7 bases, with 17 bases spanning the gap. Per germline, CDR1 MNHNS and CDR2 SASEGT. The CDR3 DNA reads as TGTGCCAGCAGTGAATTAGAGAGGAGGGGTGTTGGCTACACCTTC. Translated, it gives CASSELERRGVGYTF.

This chain connects TRBV7-9 to TRBJ1-5; the match to TRBD1 covers 8 bases. Germline lookup yields CDR1 SEHNR and CDR2 FQNEAQ (reference sequence). The V and J ends lost 6 bases and 6 bases, in that order; junction bases with no gene match: 7. The CDR3 has 14 amino acids. CDR3 nucleotide sequence: TGTGCCAGCAGTCTGGGACAGGTTGCTCAGCCCCAGCATTTT. Its protein is CASSLGQVAQPQHF.

The V call is TRBV18, the J call TRBJ2-1; 8 bases are shared with TRBD2. The trim removed 5 bases at V and 7 bases at J, leaving 1 base unmatched. Germline V lookup: CDR1 KGHSH, CDR2 LQKENI. The CDR3 is 12 residues long. DNA for the CDR3: TGTGCCAGCTCAGGGACTAGAAATGAGCAGTTCTTC. This gives the protein CASSGTRNEQFF. Looking up the rest from reference TRBV18 and TRBJ2-1 gives the full variable domain: NAGVMQNPRHLVRRRGQEARLRCSPMKGHSHVYWYRQLPEEGLKFMVYLQKENIIDESGMPKERFSAEFPKEGPSILRIQQVVRGDSAAYFCASSGTRNEQFFGPGTRLTVL.

The chain carries TRBV12-3 or TRBV12-4 and TRBJ2-2, with D perhaps TRBD1 (6 bases). The CDR3 is 13 residues long. Trimming took 6 bases from V and 2 from J, leaving 7 bases between them. CDR3 coding DNA: TGTGCCAGCAGGGGACAAAACACCGGGGAGCTGTTTTTT. It specifies CASRGQNTGELFF.

The CDR3 bases are TGTGCCAGCTCACCACCCTGGGAGGCCCGGGAGCTGTTTTTT. Protein product: CASSPPWEARELFF. The chain joins TRBV18 to TRBJ2-2, with a tentative D call TRBD2 (6 bases). Germline V gives CDR1 KGHSH, CDR2 LQKENI. This CDR3 has 14 amino acids. Trimming removed 0 bases from V and 9 bases from J, with 11 bases in between.

The J gene is TRBJ2-6, the V gene TRBV6-2 or TRBV6-3, with D unresolved. CDR3 length: 15 residues. V lost 5 bases and J lost 0, with 8 bases in between. Germline CDR1 and CDR2: MNHEY and SVGEGT. CDR3 DNA: TGTGCCAGCAGTATAACAGTCTCTGGGGCCAACGTCCTGACTTTC. It translates to CASSITVSGANVLTF.

The J gene is TRBJ2-3, the V gene TRBV6-5; weak D call: TRBD1 (6 bases). V lost 2 bases, J lost 5 bases, and 17 bases lay in between. CDR3 length equals 16 residues. Looked up from germline, CDR1 is MNHEY and CDR2 is SVGAGI. CDR3 in amino acids: CASSYRKDRIQDTQYF. Here the CDR3 DNA reads TGTGCCAGCAGTTACCGAAAAGACAGGATTCAAGATACGCAGTATTTT.

The gene calls are TRBV28 and TRBJ2-3; maybe TRBD2 (5 bases). This CDR3 contains 17 residues. V was clipped by 3 bases and J by 4 bases, with 20 bases between them. The germline CDR1 and CDR2 sequences are MDHEN and SYDVKM. CDR3 protein: CASSFRGRHTRSDTQYF. CDR3 nucleotides: TGTGCCAGCAGTTTTCGGGGAAGACATACTAGATCAGATACGCAGTATTTT.

The chain joins TRBV5-6 to TRBJ2-7; no definite D call. The germline V gene encodes CDR1 SGHDT and CDR2 YYEEEE. This CDR3 has 13 amino acids. V lost 6 bases and J 3 bases, leaving 13 bases between the germline ends. CDR3 region: CASTKIPNYEQYF. The CDR3 DNA is TGTGCCAGCACCAAGATTCCCAACTACGAGCAGTACTTC.

This clone appeared once. V is TRBV6-5 and J is TRBJ2-1; TRBD1 might be the D (6 bases). V was shortened by 0 bases and J by 4 bases, with 10 bases between the two germline ends. Germline lookup yields CDR1 MNHEY and CDR2 SVGAGI. This CDR3 region has 15 residues. CDR3 region: CASSYSNTGYNEQFF. As DNA, the CDR3 is TGTGCCAGCAGTTACTCAAATACAGGGTACAATGAGCAGTTCTTC.